This TCR beta chain was captured in a study of blood T cell repertoires in COVID-19. Study at large: COVID-19 samples from acute and convalescent phases originated in the United States, Italy and Spain. PBMCs, B-cell-depleted T cells, or T cells were the source of the cDNA or gDNA that made up the material.

The V segment lost 3 bases and the J segment 5 bases; nucleotides outside the gene matches: 6. The CDR3 is 14 residues long. Germline V gene data show CDR1 as MNHNS and CDR2 as SASEGT. Authors' data handling: The assay estimated nucleated cells by amplifying reference gene primers. Generated by immunoSEQ multiplex PCR, the TCRdb table keeps only in-frame clones and is missing some. V, J and clone size reflect that table, while D and trimming were determined from the DNA. In the table there are tens of thousands of clones, 86% of which are singletons. Material for sequencing was peripheral blood. The sequence was obtained from a woman older than 75 with acute or convalescent COVID-19. This rearrangement joins TRBV6-1 to TRBJ2-5; 7 nucleotides align to TRBD1. The CDR3 protein is CASSDPTGAETQYF. The CDR3 coding sequence is TGTGCCAGCAGTGACCCTACAGGGGCGGAGACCCAGTACTTC.